Sequencing of this T cell receptor beta chain was carried out in a study of control samples from healthy donors and cancer patients. Clones were read by immunoSEQ multiplex PCR, and TCRdb kept only the in-frame ones, dropping some. The sample has tens of thousands of clones; approximately 84% are singletons. Trimming stripped 3 bases from V and 0 bases from J, with 11 bases between. CDR1 and CDR2 (germline): MNHNS, SASEGT. CDR3 length: 15 amino acids. The clonotype originates from a man aged 65-85 years with lung cancer. Sequenced input: PBMCs. V gene TRBV6-1 combines with J gene TRBJ1-2; maybe TRBD1 (5 bases). This chain's CDR3 is CASSETAGANYGYTF. In DNA form, the CDR3 reads TGTGCCAGCAGTGAGACCGCGGGGGCTAACTATGGCTACACCTTC.